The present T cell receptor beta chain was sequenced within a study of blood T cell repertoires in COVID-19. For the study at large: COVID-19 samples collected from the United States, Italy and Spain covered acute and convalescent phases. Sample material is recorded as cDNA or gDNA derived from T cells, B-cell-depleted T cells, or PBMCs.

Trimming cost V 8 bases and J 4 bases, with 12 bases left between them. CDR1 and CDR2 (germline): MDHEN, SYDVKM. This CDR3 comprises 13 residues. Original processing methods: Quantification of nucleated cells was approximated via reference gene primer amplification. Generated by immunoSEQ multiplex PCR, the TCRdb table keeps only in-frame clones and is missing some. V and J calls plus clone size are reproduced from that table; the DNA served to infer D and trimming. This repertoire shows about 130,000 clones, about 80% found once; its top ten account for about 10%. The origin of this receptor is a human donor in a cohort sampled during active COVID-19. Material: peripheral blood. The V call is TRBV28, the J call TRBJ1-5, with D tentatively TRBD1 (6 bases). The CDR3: CASAGGGNQPQHF. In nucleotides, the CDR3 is TGTGCCAGCGCGGGGGGCGGGAATCAGCCCCAGCATTTT.